This passage covers 27 T cell receptor beta chains from one sample sequenced in a study of cytomegalovirus exposure and HLA in healthy donors. TCRdb keeps only in-frame clones here, not all; method: immunoSEQ multiplex PCR. This repertoire shows about 200,000 clones, around four fifths found once; its top ten account for roughly 5.4%. Input material: PBMCs. These receptors originate from a woman under 30 in good health and CMV-seronegative.

The chain couples TRBV7-8 to TRBJ2-7, with D maybe TRBD1 (6 bases). The CDR3 has 15 amino acids. V was trimmed by 1 base and J by 1 base, leaving 11 bases between them. Germline CDR1 is SGHVS and CDR2 is FQNEAQ. CDR3: CASSLGSGQSYEQYF. The CDR3 nucleotides read TGTGCCAGCAGCTTAGGATCCGGACAGTCCTACGAGCAGTACTTC.

This sequence joins TRBV6-5 and TRBJ1-2, with D tentatively TRBD1 (5 bases). Trimming removed 2 bases at V and 8 bases at J, with 21 bases between. Germline CDR1 reads MNHEY; CDR2 reads SVGAGI. The CDR3 totals 16 residues. The CDR3 DNA sequence: TGTGCCAGCAGTTACGGGGTGTTTGCCCAGGGTGCGGGCTACACCTTC. This sequence encodes CASSYGVFAQGAGYTF.

The chain couples TRBV28 to TRBJ2-3; 13 bases align to TRBD2. V trimming: 3 bases; J trimming: 1 base; junction bases outside the gene matches: 7. CDR1 is MDHEN, CDR2 SYDVKM, per germline. The CDR3 covers 18 residues. The CDR3 here is CASSFDWTSGRGTDTQYF. The CDR3 DNA reads as TGTGCCAGCAGTTTCGACTGGACTAGCGGGAGAGGCACAGATACGCAGTATTTT.

This chain joins TRBV27 and TRBJ1-1, with TRBD1 matching 7 bases. The CDR3 spans 15 residues. After removal of 5 bases from V and 4 bases from J, the junction contained 10 bases not matched to a gene. Germline-derived CDR1 and CDR2 are MNHEY and SMNVEV (reference sequence). The CDR3 region has the DNA TGTGCCAGCAGTGCGCATACAGGGGTGCGCACTGAAGCTTTCTTT. Residues: CASSAHTGVRTEAFF.

The chain uses TRBV6-1 and TRBJ1-5, with TRBD1 identical over 7 bases. Germline CDR1 and CDR2: MNHNS and SASEGT. The CDR3 contains 17 residues. V gave up 3 bases and J gave up 0 bases; unmatched junction bases: 8. Written as DNA, the CDR3 is TGTGCCAGCAGTGATTGGAGGGGACAGCTTAGCAATCAGCCCCAGCATTTT. This translates into CASSDWRGQLSNQPQHF.

This chain uses TRBV30 with TRBJ1-5; TRBD1 agrees at 7 bases. This CDR3 spans 17 amino acids. The germline gives CDR1 GTSNPN, CDR2 SVGIG (reference sequence). The V gene end was trimmed by 1 base and the J gene end by 9 bases; junction bases not matched to a gene: 18. As DNA, the CDR3 is TGTGCCTGGAGTGATCAAACAGGGGCCGACGCCGGTGGGCCCCAGCATTTT. It is translated as CAWSDQTGADAGGPQHF.

This chain connects TRBV5-1 to TRBJ2-7; TRBD1 aligns across 10 bases. CDR1 and CDR2 from the germline V gene are SGHRS and YFSETQ. J gave up 3 bases and V 5 bases, and 8 bases lay outside the gene matches. The CDR3 sequence is 15 residues long. DNA of the CDR3: TGCGCCAGCAGTTCAACCGGGACAGGGGTCTACGAGCAGTACTTC. Amino acid sequence: CASSSTGTGVYEQYF.

This clone was seen a few times. This rearrangement joins TRBV4-2 to TRBJ1-2; the D is unclear. Germline V gives CDR1 LGHNA, CDR2 YNFKEQ. Trimming cost V 5 bases and J 7 bases, with 8 bases left between them. The CDR3 runs to 11 residues. The CDR3, as DNA: TGTGCCAGCAGCGCCCAGCGTGGCTACACCTTC. Translation gives CASSAQRGYTF.

This chain joins TRBV6-6 and TRBJ1-2; 7 positions match TRBD1. The length of the CDR3 is 13 residues. In germline, CDR1 is MNHNY, CDR2 SVGAGI (reference sequence). V lost 5 bases, J lost 4 bases, and 4 bases stayed unmatched. The chain's CDR3 is CASSHGQAYGYTF. The CDR3 DNA reads as TGTGCCAGCAGTCATGGACAGGCCTATGGCTACACCTTC.

This clone turned up a few times. The chain is built from TRBV6-5 and TRBJ1-1, with 8 bases lining up with TRBD1. Germline V CDR1 and CDR2: MNHEY, SVGAGI. The CDR3 is 13 residues long. With V trimmed by 4 bases and J by 4 bases, 2 bases remained unmatched. The CDR3 nucleotides read TGTGCCAGCAGTTTAACAGGGGGCACTGAAGCTTTCTTT. Its translation is CASSLTGGTEAFF.

The chain couples TRBV9 to TRBJ1-2, with D tentatively TRBD1 (5 bases). CDR3 size: 16 residues. Between the trimmed V and J ends, which lost 0 bases and 4 bases, there was a span of 16 bases. Germline lookup yields CDR1 SGDLS and CDR2 YYNGEE. The CDR3 DNA sequence: TGTGCCAGCAGCGTAGAGGCCAGGGATTTCCCCTATGGCTACACCTTC. Its translation: CASSVEARDFPYGYTF.

In this sample, this clone turned up a few times. The V and J genes are TRBV5-1 and TRBJ2-7, with 8 nucleotides matching TRBD1. Germline CDR1 SGHRS, CDR2 YFSETQ. CDR3 length: 14 residues. Germline trimming cut 3 bases from V and 6 bases from J; bases unmatched to any gene: 8. The CDR3 is CASSWWTGMGEQYF. The CDR3 nucleotides are TGCGCCAGCAGCTGGTGGACAGGGATGGGCGAGCAGTACTTC.

This chain links TRBV5-1 with TRBJ1-1; no reliable D call. V lost 0 bases and J lost 3, with 12 bases in between. From germline, CDR1 is SGHRS and CDR2 YFSETQ. The length of the CDR3 is 15 residues. The CDR3, as DNA: TGCGCCAGCAGCTTGGACGACATCACTTACACTGAAGCTTTCTTT. This gives the protein CASSLDDITYTEAFF.

The V gene is TRBV10-3, the J gene TRBJ2-5; D possibly corresponds to TRBD1 (5 bases). This CDR3 is built from 15 residues. Germline CDR1 and CDR2: ENHRY and SYGVKD. Trimming took 2 bases from V and 0 from J, leaving 10 bases between them. CDR3 bases: TGTGCCATCAGTGAGCAGACAGCGTACCAAGAGACCCAGTACTTC. Residues: CAISEQTAYQETQYF.

The gene calls are TRBV6-5 and TRBJ1-4; D is unresolved. V was pared by 5 bases and J by 7 bases, with 17 bases between. The length of the CDR3 is 15 residues. CDR1 and CDR2 (germline): MNHEY, SVGAGI. The CDR3 DNA sequence: TGTGCCAGCAGTCCTTTGGGTAGTCGGGGTGAAAAACTGTTTTTT. Protein: CASSPLGSRGEKLFF.

The chain recombines TRBV30 with TRBJ2-7; D ambiguous. Germline CDR1 GTSNPN, CDR2 SVGIG (reference sequence). Trimming left V 3 bases short and J 1 base short, with 7 bases between. The CDR3 is 12 amino acids. Written as DNA, the CDR3 is TGTGCCTGGAGCCCCCTTTCCTACGAGCAGTACTTC. As protein: CAWSPLSYEQYF.

CDR3 DNA sequence: TGTGCCAGCAGTTACGGGGAGGGGCGCAGCACTGAAGCTTTCTTT. Translation: CASSYGEGRSTEAFF. V usage is TRBV6-6 and J usage is TRBJ1-1; D is possibly TRBD1 (5 bases). The V end was cut by 2 bases, the J end by 4 bases, with 14 bases between. CDR1 MNHNY and CDR2 SVGAGI come from the germline V gene (reference sequence). This CDR3 comprises 15 residues.

The chain joins TRBV30 to TRBJ1-1; TRBD1 matches 7 bases. The length of the CDR3 is 14 residues. CDR1 GTSNPN and CDR2 SVGIG come from the germline V gene (reference sequence). With V trimmed by 2 bases and J by 4 bases, 7 bases remained unmatched. The CDR3 nucleotides are TGTGCCTGGAGTACCGAAGGGGGCGTCACTGAAGCTTTCTTT. This sequence encodes CAWSTEGGVTEAFF.

The chain joins TRBV6-4 to TRBJ2-1; the match to TRBD2 covers 10 bases. CDR3 size: 14 residues. V dropped 2 bases and J dropped 6; count of bases not matched to a gene: 1. Germline-derived CDR1 and CDR2 are MRHNA and SNTAGT. The CDR3 DNA reads as TGTGCCAGCAGTGACAGCGGGGGGGCCAATGAGCAGTTCTTC. Residues: CASSDSGGANEQFF.

The rearrangement links TRBV9 to TRBJ1-5; D remains unclear. V lost 1 base and J lost 4, with 9 bases in between. The germline CDR1 and CDR2 sequences are SGDLS and YYNGEE. The CDR3 contains 14 residues. Written as DNA, the CDR3 is TGTGCCAGCAGCGTATGGGCAGCGAATCAGCCCCAGCATTTT. Encoded protein: CASSVWAANQPQHF.

The gene calls are TRBV29-1 and TRBJ2-6; D unclear. The CDR3 spans 14 residues. Trimming removed 4 bases at V and 0 bases at J, with 7 bases between. Germline V gene lookup returns CDR1 SQVTM and CDR2 ANQGSEA. CDR3 protein: CSVARDSGANVLTF. The CDR3 DNA reads TGCAGCGTTGCTAGGGACTCTGGGGCCAACGTCCTGACTTTC. The entire variable domain, with the rest obtained from reference TRBV29-1 and TRBJ2-6, is as follows: SAVISQKPSRDICQRGTSLTIQCQVDSQVTMMFWYRQQPGQSLTLIATANQGSEATYESGFVIDKFPISRPNLTFSTLTVSNMSPEDSSIYLCSVARDSGANVLTFGAGSRLTVL.

The chain recombines TRBV5-1 with TRBJ2-5; 7 bases fit TRBD2. The CDR3 consists of 15 residues. Losses at the gene ends were 0 bases for V and 5 bases for J; bases not matched to a gene: 7. Germline CDR1 reads SGHRS; CDR2 reads YFSETQ. The DNA for the CDR3 is TGCGCCAGCAGCTTGGGGAGCGGGGCCCAGGAGACCCAGTACTTC. Its translation is CASSLGSGAQETQYF.

This clone was observed once. V gene TRBV6-1 combines with J gene TRBJ2-7; possibly TRBD2 for D (6 bases). Per germline, CDR1 MNHNS and CDR2 SASEGT. The V end was cut by 5 bases, the J end by 13 bases, with 24 bases between. The CDR3 runs 14 residues. In DNA form, the CDR3 reads TGTGCCAGCAGTCCCCGGGACTTCTGGGACCTAAGATACTTC. Encoded protein: CASSPRDFWDLRYF.

The V call is TRBV28, the J call TRBJ1-5; no clear D. The V gene's germline CDR1 is MDHEN and CDR2 SYDVKM. This CDR3 has 15 residues. With 6 bases removed from V and 5 bases from J, the gap between germline ends came to 17 bases. The CDR3 loop is CASRRQYGGHQPQHF. The CDR3 region has the DNA TGTGCCAGCAGACGACAATATGGAGGGCATCAGCCCCAGCATTTT. The full variable domain, completed using reference TRBV28 and TRBJ1-5, is DVKVTQSSRYLVKRTGEKVFLECVQDMDHENMFWYRQDPGLGLRLIYFSYDVKMKEKGDIPEGYSVSREKKERFSLILESASTNQTSMYLCASRRQYGGHQPQHFGDGTRLSIL.

J is TRBJ1-2 and V is TRBV5-1, with 9 bases lining up with TRBD1. Germline assignment: CDR1 SGHRS and CDR2 YFSETQ. There are 17 residues in the CDR3. Trimming cost V 4 bases and J 4 bases; bases outside gene matches: 14. The CDR3 is CASSLRPPGQGGYGYTF. DNA for the CDR3: TGCGCCAGCAGCCTCCGACCCCCGGGACAGGGTGGCTATGGCTACACCTTC.

This clone has just a few counts. The chain has TRBV18 and TRBJ2-1, with no clear D. Trimming cost V 2 bases and J 6 bases, with 5 bases left between them. The germline V gene has CDR1 KGHSH and CDR2 LQKENI. The CDR3 loop spans 12 amino acids. The CDR3 here is CASSPIVNEQFF. CDR3 bases: TGTGCCAGCTCACCAATTGTCAATGAGCAGTTCTTC.

The chain combines TRBV30 with TRBJ2-7; the D call may be TRBD1 or TRBD2 (6 bases each). V was cut by 2 bases and J by 9 bases, with 14 bases left in between. From germline, CDR1 is GTSNPN and CDR2 SVGIG (reference sequence). This CDR3 is 12 amino acids long. CDR3 amino acids: CAWSPEGGGQYF. The CDR3 coding sequence is TGTGCCTGGAGTCCCGAGGGGGGCGGGCAGTACTTC.